Sequencing of this T cell receptor (beta chain) was carried out in a study of molecular identifiers for immune sequencing clone quantification listed by TCRdb under 2018. Background for the entire study: For a replicate experiment, RNA from 20,000 or 100,000 naive CD8 T cells was divided into five aliquots, of which four were sequenced. This methods study used CD8 T cells to benchmark TCR RNA copy counting and molecular-identifier clustering-based TCR repertoire sequencing (MIDCIRS). Summary of the overall study and its limitations: In CMV-specific effector cells, clones with more than 20 RNA copies contained over 98% of molecules, whereas in naive cells such clones contained under 1% of molecules. Highly expanded clone sizes could be underestimated because identical TCR molecules may share a barcode. A single cell's worth of spiked-in Jurkat TCR RNA was reported detectable even among one million naive CD8 T cells. Modeling estimated 2.5 to 3.5 recovered TCR RNA copies per cell, compared with about ten by digital PCR, which implies roughly 27% capture efficiency. The naive libraries included spiked-in Jurkat TCR RNA (10 copies' worth), and this RNA is not part of the donor repertoire. Without barcode sub-clustering, chimeric consensus sequences inflated TCR diversity; chimeras reached as high as 47%.

Concerning this clonotype: Its antigen remains unidentified. No per-base quality is available; no much larger clone lies one base away.

Library method: PCR. Sequenced on a NextSeq 500. Bulk TCR libraries were prepared as previously described, using TCR primers listed in Table S5. Purification of total RNA was performed with the Qiagen AllPrep DNA/RNA kit. Reads from multiple sequencing runs of the same library were pooled before analysis. The source study handled its data this way. Only reads with exact TCR constant sequence were kept, trimmed to 150 nt, and grouped by their 12-nt molecular barcodes. Reads in each barcode group were sub-clustered using a 15% Levenshtein threshold, and a quality-weighted consensus sequence was built for each RNA molecule. Non-functional sequences were removed, as were lower-count sequences one edit away from another. Based on fitting two negative binomial distributions, any barcode sub-cluster with under 20% of the maximum read count was discarded. The public reads were reanalyzed by TCRdb: fastp trimming at Q25, MiXCR alignment, in-frame beta chains only. One record per CDR3 amino acid sequence lists the most common genes and DNA. TCRdb, rather than the study authors, made the V and J calls. Recorded for this sample are 100,000 or so distinct CDR3 sequences; 30% to 35% of them occurred a single time. Of the sample, approximately 9.8% is held by the ten largest clones.

From the cysteine up to the phenylalanine, the CDR3 has a length of 13 residues. CDR3 DNA is the only sequence kept; it has 39 bases, read in frame from the first base. The junction carries 10 bases between V and J, which are trimmed by 2 bases and 8 bases respectively. Naive CD8 T cell libraries were made from roughly 18,000 to 920,000 sorted cells using 10%, 30% or 50% of purified RNA. Naive CD8 T cells, defined as CD8+CD4-CCR7+CD45RA+, were FACS-sorted into RLT Plus buffer on a BD FACSAria II. Detection sensitivity was tested by spiking Jurkat RNA equal to around 11 TCR copies' worth into samples containing about 20,000-1,000,000 naive CD8 T cells. CD8 T cells were enriched with RosetteSep CD8+ T Cell Enrichment Cocktail and Ficoll-Paque, followed by ACK red cell lysis.

What was sequenced was naive CD8+ T cells from blood, with Jurkat cell RNA spiked in. The cell subset or site label for this specimen denotes: FACS-sorted CD8+CD4-CCR7+CD45RA+ naive T cells. The receptor chain draws on TRBV12-3 or TRBV12-4 and TRBJ2-1; confidence is insufficient to name the D gene. The TCR comes from a human donor in good health. Some libraries in this study had Jurkat cell RNA spiked in. The CDR3: CASSLSLVYEQFF. The sequenced DNA: TGTGCCAGCAGTTTATCCCTGGTATATGAGCAGTTCTTC.